This TCR beta chain emerged from a study of T cell responses to AZD1222 COVID-19 vaccine. Findings and caveats of the study: Vaccination with two AZD1222 doses was followed by a rise in Spike-specific TCR breadth and depth. Unmutated variant regions are reportedly the target of nearly half of TCRs that are spike-specific. It was only 6 or 7 AZD1222 recipients who were seropositive at baseline. Repertoires were collected only later (after the peak T cell response had occurred).

Per germline, CDR1 SGHRS and CDR2 YFSETQ. The V segment lost 5 bases and the J segment 2 bases; nucleotides outside the gene matches: 9. The CDR3 is 15 residues long. Concerning this clone itself: Its target is unknown.

Generated by immunoSEQ multiplex PCR, the TCRdb table keeps only in-frame clones and is missing some. Seen here are fewer than 200,000 clones, around 94% observed once, and the top ten hold approximately 1.4%. This receptor was taken from an adult in good health. This material consisted of peripheral blood, taken on day 0 of AZD1222 vaccination. The chain joins TRBV5-1 to TRBJ2-7; TRBD1 matches 8 bases. DNA for the CDR3: TGCGCCAGCAGTAAATTACAGGGGGAAACCTACGAGCAGTACTTC. This gives the protein CASSKLQGETYEQYF.